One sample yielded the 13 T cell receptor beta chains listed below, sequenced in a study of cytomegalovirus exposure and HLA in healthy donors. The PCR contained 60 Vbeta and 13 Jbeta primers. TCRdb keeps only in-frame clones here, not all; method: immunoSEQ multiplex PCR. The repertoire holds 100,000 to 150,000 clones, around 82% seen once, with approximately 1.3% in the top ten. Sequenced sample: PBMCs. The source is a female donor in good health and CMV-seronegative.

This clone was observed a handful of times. Here the CDR3 DNA reads TGCGCCAGCAGCTTGTCGGCGGGGACTGAGAGCTACACCTTC. Protein sequence: CASSLSAGTESYTF. V gene TRBV5-1 combines with J gene TRBJ1-2; a weak D match, TRBD1 (5 bases). V lost 1 base and J lost 9, with 16 bases in between. The V gene's germline CDR1 is SGHRS and CDR2 YFSETQ. The CDR3 is made up of 14 amino acids.

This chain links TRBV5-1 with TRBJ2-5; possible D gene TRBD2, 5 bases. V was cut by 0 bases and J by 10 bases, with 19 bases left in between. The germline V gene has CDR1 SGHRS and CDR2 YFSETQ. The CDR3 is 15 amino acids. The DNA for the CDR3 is TGCGCCAGCAGCTTGGGTGTCCGGGGATGTGGGAGCCAGTACTTC. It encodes CASSLGVRGCGSQYF.

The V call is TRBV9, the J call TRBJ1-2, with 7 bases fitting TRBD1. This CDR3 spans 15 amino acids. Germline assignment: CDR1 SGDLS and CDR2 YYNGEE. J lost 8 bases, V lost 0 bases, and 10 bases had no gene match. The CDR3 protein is CASSVDVGGIGGYTF. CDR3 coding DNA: TGTGCCAGCAGCGTAGATGTAGGGGGCATCGGCGGCTACACCTTC.

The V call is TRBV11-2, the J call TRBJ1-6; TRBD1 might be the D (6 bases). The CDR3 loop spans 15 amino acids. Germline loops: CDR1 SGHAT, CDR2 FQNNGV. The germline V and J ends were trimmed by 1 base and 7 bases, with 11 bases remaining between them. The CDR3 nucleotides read TGTGCCAGCAGCTTAGCGAGGGGGTGGAATTCACCCCTCCACTTT. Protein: CASSLARGWNSPLHF.

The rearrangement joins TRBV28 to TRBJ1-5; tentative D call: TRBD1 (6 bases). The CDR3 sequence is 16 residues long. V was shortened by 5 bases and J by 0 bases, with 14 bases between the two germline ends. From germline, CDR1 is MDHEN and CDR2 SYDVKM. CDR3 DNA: TGTGCCAGCAGTCTGACCAGGGGATATAGCAATCAGCCCCAGCATTTT. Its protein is CASSLTRGYSNQPQHF. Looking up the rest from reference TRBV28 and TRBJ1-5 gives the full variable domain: DVKVTQSSRYLVKRTGEKVFLECVQDMDHENMFWYRQDPGLGLRLIYFSYDVKMKEKGDIPEGYSVSREKKERFSLILESASTNQTSMYLCASSLTRGYSNQPQHFGDGTRLSIL.

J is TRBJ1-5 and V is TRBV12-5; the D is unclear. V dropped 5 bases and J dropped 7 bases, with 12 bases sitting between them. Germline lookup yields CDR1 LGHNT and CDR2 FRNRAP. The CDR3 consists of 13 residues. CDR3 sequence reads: CASGARTRQPQHF. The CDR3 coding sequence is TGTGCTAGTGGTGCCCGAACTCGGCAGCCCCAGCATTTT.

The CDR3 loop reads CASSKYGLAGYNEQFF. In DNA, the CDR3 is TGTGCCAGTAGTAAATACGGACTAGCGGGCTACAATGAGCAGTTCTTC. The chain combines TRBV19 with TRBJ2-1; 11 positions match TRBD2. J was trimmed by 3 bases and V by 4 bases; bases with no gene match: 5. CDR1 and CDR2 (germline): LNHDA, SQIVND (reference sequence). CDR3 length: 16 amino acids.

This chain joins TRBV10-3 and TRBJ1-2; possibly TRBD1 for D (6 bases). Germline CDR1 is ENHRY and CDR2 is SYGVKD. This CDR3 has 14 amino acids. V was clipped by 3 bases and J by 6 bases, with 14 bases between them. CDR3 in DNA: TGTGCCATCAGTGATCGGGGGGCGCGGGATGGCTACACCTTC. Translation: CAISDRGARDGYTF.

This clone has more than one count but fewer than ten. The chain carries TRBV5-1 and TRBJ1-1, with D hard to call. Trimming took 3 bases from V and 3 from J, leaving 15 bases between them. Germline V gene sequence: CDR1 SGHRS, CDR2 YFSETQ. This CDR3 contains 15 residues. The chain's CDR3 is CASSWADRRDTEAFF. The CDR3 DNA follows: TGCGCCAGCAGCTGGGCGGACCGGCGGGACACTGAAGCTTTCTTT.

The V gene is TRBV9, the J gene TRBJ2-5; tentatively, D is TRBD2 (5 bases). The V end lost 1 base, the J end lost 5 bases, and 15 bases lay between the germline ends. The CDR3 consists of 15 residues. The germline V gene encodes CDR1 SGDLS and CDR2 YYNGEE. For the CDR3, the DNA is TGTGCCAGCAGCGTAAATGAAGGGCGAGGGGAGACCCAGTACTTC. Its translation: CASSVNEGRGETQYF.

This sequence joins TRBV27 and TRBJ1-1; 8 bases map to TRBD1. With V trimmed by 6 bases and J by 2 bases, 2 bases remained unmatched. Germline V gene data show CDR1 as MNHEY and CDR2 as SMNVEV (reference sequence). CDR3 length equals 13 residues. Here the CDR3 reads CASRDRANTEAFF. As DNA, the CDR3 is TGTGCCAGCAGGGACAGGGCCAACACTGAAGCTTTCTTT.

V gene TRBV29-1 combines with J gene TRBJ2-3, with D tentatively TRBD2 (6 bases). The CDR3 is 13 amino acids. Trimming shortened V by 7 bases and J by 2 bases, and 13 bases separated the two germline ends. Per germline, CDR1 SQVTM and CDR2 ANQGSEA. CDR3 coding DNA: TGCAGCGCTGTGGCGGGAAACACAGATACGCAGTATTTT. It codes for CSAVAGNTDTQYF.

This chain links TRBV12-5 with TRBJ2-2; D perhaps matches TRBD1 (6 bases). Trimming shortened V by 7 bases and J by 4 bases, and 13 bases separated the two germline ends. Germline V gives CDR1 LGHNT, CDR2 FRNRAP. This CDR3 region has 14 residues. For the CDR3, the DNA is TGTGCTAGTGCCGATTCCAGGGGCACCGGGGAGCTGTTTTTT. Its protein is CASADSRGTGELFF.